This TCR beta chain derives from a study of beta chain features in type 1 diabetes. Whole-study findings and limits: Significant though moderate, a shortening of TCRB CDR3s appeared in all four CD4+ subsets of Type 1 diabetes patients.

The CDR3 is 16 amino acids. Germline CDR1 and CDR2: MNHNY and SVGAGI (reference sequence). V was clipped by 2 bases and J by 2 bases, with 15 bases between them. TCRB transcripts that were expressed got sequenced, as all of the isolated RNA had been reverse transcribed. The table came from immunoSEQ multiplex PCR; TCRdb's copy has only in-frame clones and leaves some out. The table includes tens of thousands of clones, roughly half detected once. There are a few counts of this clone. Its cognate antigen is unknown. The authors obtained over 95% purity in all sorted populations. This TCR came from a man aged 30 to 45 with type 1 diabetes. The V and J genes are TRBV6-6 and TRBJ1-1, with D maybe TRBD1 (5 bases). The sequencing sample was made of central memory CD4+ T cells from blood. The CDR3 DNA sequence: TGTGCCAGCAGTTACCCCCTAACAGGAGTAAACACTGAAGCTTTCTTT. Residues: CASSYPLTGVNTEAFF.